This T cell receptor beta chain was profiled in a study of cytomegalovirus exposure and HLA in healthy donors. Both 60 Vbeta primers and 13 Jbeta primers went into the PCR. This table comes from immunoSEQ multiplex PCR, and its TCRdb copy is limited to in-frame clones, with some not included. The sample lists about 240,000 clones; 82% were seen once. CDR1 and CDR2 (germline): MNHNY, SVGAGI (reference sequence). V lost 5 bases, J lost 0 bases, and 6 bases stayed unmatched. The CDR3 consists of 15 residues. V is TRBV6-6 and J is TRBJ1-2; TRBD1 matches at 7 bases. Sequencing was performed on PBMCs. This TCR came from a woman in her thirties or forties in good health and CMV-seropositive. Here the CDR3 reads CASSQGQLTNYGYTF. CDR3 coding DNA: TGTGCCAGCAGTCAGGGACAGCTTACTAACTATGGCTACACCTTC.